This TCR beta chain was obtained from a study of metastatic and nonmetastatic thyroid tumors. Study-level information: Peripheral blood and tumor or nodule samples from malignant and benign thyroid patients were compared.

Study observations and caveats: Malignant thyroid tumors reportedly exceeded benign nodules significantly in TCR beta diversity, with the difference appearing in blood and tumor.

Thyroid surgery was performed in patients who had received no treatment beforehand. Note on this clone: No antigen is known for it.

Germline loops: CDR1 SGHRS, CDR2 YFSETQ. The CDR3 is 15 residues long. Trimming took 0 bases from V and 1 from J, leaving 11 bases between them. Original processing methods: A classifier of distant metastasis in papillary thyroid cancer was built from CDR3 differences (across clinicopathological groups). TCRdb re-called the PCR reads through MiXCR. TCRdb, rather than the study authors, made the V and J calls. The data show fewer than 13,000 clones, approximately 12% seen once. The origin of this receptor is a female donor with papillary thyroid cancer or a benign thyroid nodule (not recorded which). Some clones in this sample may be carry-over from other donors' samples. J is TRBJ2-7 and V is TRBV5-1; D remains unclear. The sample consisted of blood. In DNA form, the CDR3 reads TGCGCCAGCAGCTTGGCCCCGGGCAGTTCCTACGAGCAGTACTTC. Amino acid sequence: CASSLAPGSSYEQYF.